This T cell receptor beta chain was obtained from a study of CD8 T cells in Susac syndrome. As for the study in general: Among sequenced Susac syndrome patients, over 5 had active disease and under ten were in remission.

Regarding the study as a whole: Susac CD8+ clonal expansion peaked in TEMRA cells and active patients. The total CD8+ repertoires contained some 15 Susac-specific public clones, and the CD8+ TEMRA repertoires contained a few.

Random hexamers were used to reverse transcribe 0.5 to 1 ug of RNA. Amplification of TCR beta CDR3 used immunoSEQ multiplex PCR across 54 Vbeta and 13 Jbeta. MiXCR, run by TCRdb on the immunoSEQ multiplex PCR reads, gives a single entry per CDR3 protein. The sample records tens of thousands of distinct CDR3 sequences, around 95% being singletons. The CDR3 is made up of 16 amino acids. The V gene's germline CDR1 is MDHEN and CDR2 SYDVKM. V gave up 6 bases and J gave up 2 bases; unmatched junction bases: 9. Comments on this clonotype: The antigen is undetermined.

The sample taken for sequencing was CD8+ T cells from PBMCs. The chain joins TRBV28 to TRBJ2-3; 9 bases match TRBD1. The clonotype originates from a human donor with Susac syndrome. The CDR3 sequence: CASSAPRDRVTDTQYF. In DNA form, the CDR3 reads TGTGCCAGCAGCGCTCCCCGGGACAGGGTCACAGATACGCAGTATTTT.